The T cell receptor beta chain under discussion was sequenced for a study of cytomegalovirus exposure and HLA in healthy donors. Study information: Later, an analysis reported that the roughly 120 validation repertoires had used the same platform as the approximately 670 first-cohort repertoires.

Trimming took 5 bases from V and 5 from J, leaving 7 bases between them. The CDR3 covers 10 residues. CDR1 is DFQATT, CDR2 SNEGSKA, per germline (reference sequence). The method was immunoSEQ multiplex PCR; TCRdb's version includes in-frame clones alone and lacks a portion of them. The sample records 71,000 or so clones, 94% being singletons. The sequence was collected from a woman younger than 30 in good health and CMV-seropositive. The sequenced sample consisted of PBMCs. This chain joins TRBV20-1 and TRBJ2-7; no clear D. Here the CDR3 DNA reads TGCAGTGCTCAATCCCACGAGCAGTACTTC. Translating it yields CSAQSHEQYF.